What follows describes a single T cell receptor beta chain. This sample was taken from a study of blood T cells in healthy people across ages. A second PCR of about 7 to 11 cycles used a sample-barcoded 5' primer and a J-beta primer mix. Each CDR3 protein is one row after TCRdb ran MiXCR on the 5' RACE reads. The sample carries fewer than 1,200,000 distinct CDR3 sequences, around 25% recorded once. Germline CDR1 and CDR2: MDHEN and SYDVKM. The CDR3 length is 17 residues. The V and J ends lost 1 base and 2 bases, in that order; junction bases with no gene match: 8. The data also belong to a second study, concerning T cells of mothers and their children.

This TCR came from a girl aged 2-10 years in good health. The chain links TRBV28 to TRBJ2-5, with 9 nucleotides matching TRBD2. Sequencing input: blood. The CDR3 sequence is CASSLFGGRGGQETQYF. The CDR3 DNA follows: TGTGCCAGCAGTTTATTCGGCGGGAGGGGAGGACAAGAGACCCAGTACTTC. The variable domain in full, with the rest retrieved from reference TRBV28 and TRBJ2-5, is DVKVTQSSRYLVKRTGEKVFLECVQDMDHENMFWYRQDPGLGLRLIYFSYDVKMKEKGDIPEGYSVSREKKERFSLILESASTNQTSMYLCASSLFGGRGGQETQYFGPGTRLLVL.